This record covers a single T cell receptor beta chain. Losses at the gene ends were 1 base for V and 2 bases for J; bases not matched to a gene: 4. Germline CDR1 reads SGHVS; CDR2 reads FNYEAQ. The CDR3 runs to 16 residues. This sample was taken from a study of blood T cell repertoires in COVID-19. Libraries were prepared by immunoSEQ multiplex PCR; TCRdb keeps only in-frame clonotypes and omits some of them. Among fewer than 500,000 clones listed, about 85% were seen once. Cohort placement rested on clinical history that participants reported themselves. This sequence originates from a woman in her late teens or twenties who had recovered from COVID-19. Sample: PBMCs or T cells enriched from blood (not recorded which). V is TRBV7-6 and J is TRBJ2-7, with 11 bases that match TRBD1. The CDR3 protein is CASSLGRGQGAYEQYF. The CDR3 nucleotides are TGTGCCAGCAGCTTAGGTCGGGGACAGGGGGCCTACGAGCAGTACTTC.